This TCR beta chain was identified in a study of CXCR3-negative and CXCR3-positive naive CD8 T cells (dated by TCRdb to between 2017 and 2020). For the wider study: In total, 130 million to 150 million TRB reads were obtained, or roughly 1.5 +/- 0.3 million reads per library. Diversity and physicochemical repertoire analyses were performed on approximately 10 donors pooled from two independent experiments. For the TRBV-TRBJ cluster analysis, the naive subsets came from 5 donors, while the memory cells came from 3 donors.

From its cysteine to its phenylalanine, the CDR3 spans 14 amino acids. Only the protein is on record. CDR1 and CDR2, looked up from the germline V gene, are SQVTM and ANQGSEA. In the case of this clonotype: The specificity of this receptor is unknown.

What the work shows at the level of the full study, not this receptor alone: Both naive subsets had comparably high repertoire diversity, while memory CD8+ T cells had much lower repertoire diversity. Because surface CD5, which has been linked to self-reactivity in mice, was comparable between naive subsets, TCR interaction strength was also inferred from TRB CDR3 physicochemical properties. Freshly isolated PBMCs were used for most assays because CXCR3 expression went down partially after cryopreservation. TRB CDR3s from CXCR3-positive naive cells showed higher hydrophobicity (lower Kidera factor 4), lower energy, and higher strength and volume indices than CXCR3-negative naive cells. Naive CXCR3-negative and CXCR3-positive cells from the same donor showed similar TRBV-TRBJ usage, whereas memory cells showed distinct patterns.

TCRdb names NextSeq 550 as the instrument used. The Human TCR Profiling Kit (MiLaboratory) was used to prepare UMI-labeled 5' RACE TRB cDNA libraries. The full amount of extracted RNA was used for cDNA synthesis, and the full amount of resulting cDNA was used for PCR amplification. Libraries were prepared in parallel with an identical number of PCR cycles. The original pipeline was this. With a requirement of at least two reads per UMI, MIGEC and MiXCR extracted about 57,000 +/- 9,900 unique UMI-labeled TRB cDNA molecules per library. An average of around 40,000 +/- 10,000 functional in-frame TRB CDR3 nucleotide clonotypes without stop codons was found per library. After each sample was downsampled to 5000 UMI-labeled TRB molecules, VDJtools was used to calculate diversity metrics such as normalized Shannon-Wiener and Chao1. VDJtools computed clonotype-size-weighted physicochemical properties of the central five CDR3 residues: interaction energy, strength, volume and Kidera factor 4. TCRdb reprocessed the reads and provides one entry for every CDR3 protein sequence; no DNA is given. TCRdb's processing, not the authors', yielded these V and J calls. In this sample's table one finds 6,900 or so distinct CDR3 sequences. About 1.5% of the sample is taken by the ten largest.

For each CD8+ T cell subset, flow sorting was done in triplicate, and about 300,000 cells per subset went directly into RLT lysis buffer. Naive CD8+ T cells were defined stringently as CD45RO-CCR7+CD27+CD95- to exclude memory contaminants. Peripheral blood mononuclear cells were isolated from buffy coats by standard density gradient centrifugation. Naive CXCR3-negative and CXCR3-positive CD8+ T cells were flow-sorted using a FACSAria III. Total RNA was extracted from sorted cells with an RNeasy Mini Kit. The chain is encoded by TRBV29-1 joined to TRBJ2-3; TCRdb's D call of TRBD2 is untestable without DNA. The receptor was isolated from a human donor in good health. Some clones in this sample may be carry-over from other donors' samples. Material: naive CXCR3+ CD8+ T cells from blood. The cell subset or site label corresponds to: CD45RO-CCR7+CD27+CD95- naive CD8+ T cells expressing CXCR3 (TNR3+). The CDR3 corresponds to CSVTSGYATDTQYF.